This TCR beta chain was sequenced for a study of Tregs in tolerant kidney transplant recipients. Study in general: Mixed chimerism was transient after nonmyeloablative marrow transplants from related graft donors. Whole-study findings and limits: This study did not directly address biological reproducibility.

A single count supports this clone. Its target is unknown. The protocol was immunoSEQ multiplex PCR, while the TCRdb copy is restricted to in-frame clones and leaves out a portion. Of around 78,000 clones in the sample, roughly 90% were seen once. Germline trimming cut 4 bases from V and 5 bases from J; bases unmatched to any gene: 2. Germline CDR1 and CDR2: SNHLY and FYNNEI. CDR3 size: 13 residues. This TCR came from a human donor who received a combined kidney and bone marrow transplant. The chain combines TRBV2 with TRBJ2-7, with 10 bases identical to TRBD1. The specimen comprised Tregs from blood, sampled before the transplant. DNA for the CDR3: TGTGCCAGCAGTGGGGGACAGGGGAACGAGCAGTACTTC. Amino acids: CASSGGQGNEQYF.